This T cell receptor beta chain was identified in a study of T-cell memory formation after mild COVID-19. For the study at large: Largely, the TCR clusters proved donor specific.

Study-level points and caveats: Memory from before infection featured some responding clones, which suggests cross-reactive memory joined. Clones that got smaller from day 15 to 85 had even CD4/CD8, while clones growing later tipped toward CD4+.

The germline gives CDR1 ENHRY, CDR2 SYGVKD. CDR3 length: 13 amino acids. Trimming removed 10 bases from V and 2 bases from J; junction bases left unmatched: 7. This clonotype was counted many times. Its antigen is unknown. One entry per CDR3 protein, called by TCRdb with MiXCR from the 5' RACE reads. The sample lists 390,000 or so distinct CDR3 sequences, roughly 15% occurring once. The chain employs TRBV10-3 and TRBJ2-7; 8 bases line up with TRBD2. The material sequenced was PBMCs or a T cell subset sorted from them (not recorded which). The TCR comes from a man younger than 35 who had mild COVID-19 (a few samples of this study predate the infection). Cell type and time point are not known. CDR3 in amino acids: CATHGGETYEQYF. In DNA, the CDR3 is TGTGCCACCCACGGGGGGGAGACCTACGAGCAGTACTTC.